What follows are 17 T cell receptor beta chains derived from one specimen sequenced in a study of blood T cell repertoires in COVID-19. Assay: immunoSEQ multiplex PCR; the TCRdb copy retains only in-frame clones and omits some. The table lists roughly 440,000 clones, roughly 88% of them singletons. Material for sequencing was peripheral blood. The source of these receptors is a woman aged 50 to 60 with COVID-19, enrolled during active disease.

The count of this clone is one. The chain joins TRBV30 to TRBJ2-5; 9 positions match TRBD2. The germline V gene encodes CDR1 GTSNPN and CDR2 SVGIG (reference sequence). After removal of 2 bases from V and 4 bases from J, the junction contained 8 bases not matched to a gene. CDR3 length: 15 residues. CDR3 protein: CAWSPFRGGGETQYF. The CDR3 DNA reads TGTGCCTGGAGTCCCTTTCGCGGGGGGGGAGAGACCCAGTACTTC.

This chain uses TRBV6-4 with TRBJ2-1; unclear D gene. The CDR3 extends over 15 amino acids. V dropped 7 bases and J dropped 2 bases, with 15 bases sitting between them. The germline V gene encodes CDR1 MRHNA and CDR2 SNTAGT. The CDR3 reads CASKVNEAPYNEQFF. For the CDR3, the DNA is TGTGCCAGCAAGGTGAACGAGGCGCCCTACAATGAGCAGTTCTTC.

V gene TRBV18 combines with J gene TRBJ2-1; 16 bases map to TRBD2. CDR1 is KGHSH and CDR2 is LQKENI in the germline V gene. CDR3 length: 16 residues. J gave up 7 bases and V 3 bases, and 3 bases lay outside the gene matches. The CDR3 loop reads CASSPTGLAGGNEQFF. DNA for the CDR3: TGTGCCAGCTCACCGACGGGACTAGCGGGGGGGAATGAGCAGTTCTTC.

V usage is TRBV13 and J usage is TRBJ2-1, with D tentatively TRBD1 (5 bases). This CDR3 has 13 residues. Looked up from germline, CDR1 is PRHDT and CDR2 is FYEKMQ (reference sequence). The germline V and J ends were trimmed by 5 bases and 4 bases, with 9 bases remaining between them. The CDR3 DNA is TGTGCCAGCAGCCAGACAGATTACAATGAGCAGTTCTTC. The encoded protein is CASSQTDYNEQFF.

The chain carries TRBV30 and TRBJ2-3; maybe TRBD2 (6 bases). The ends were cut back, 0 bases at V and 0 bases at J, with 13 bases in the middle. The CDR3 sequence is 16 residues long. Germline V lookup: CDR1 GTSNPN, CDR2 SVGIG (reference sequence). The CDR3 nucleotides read TGTGCCTGGAGTGTGGAGGGTTTCCGTAGCACAGATACGCAGTATTTT. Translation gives CAWSVEGFRSTDTQYF.

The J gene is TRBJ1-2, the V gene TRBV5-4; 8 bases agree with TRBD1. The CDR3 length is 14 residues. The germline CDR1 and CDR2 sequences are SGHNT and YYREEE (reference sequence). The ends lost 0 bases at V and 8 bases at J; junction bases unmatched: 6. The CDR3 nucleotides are TGTGCCAGCAGCTTGGACAGGGGGATGGGAGGCTACACCTTC. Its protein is CASSLDRGMGGYTF.

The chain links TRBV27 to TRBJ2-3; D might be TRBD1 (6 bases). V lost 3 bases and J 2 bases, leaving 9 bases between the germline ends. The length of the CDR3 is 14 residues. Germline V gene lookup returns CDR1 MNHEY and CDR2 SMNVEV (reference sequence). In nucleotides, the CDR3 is TGTGCCAGCAGTTTCCAGGGGCCCACAGATACGCAGTATTTT. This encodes CASSFQGPTDTQYF.

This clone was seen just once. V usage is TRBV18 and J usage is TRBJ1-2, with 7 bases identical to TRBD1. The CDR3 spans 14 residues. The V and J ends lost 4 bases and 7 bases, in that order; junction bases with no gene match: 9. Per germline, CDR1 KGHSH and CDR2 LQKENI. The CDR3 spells CASSQGASLSGYTF. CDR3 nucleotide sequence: TGTGCCAGCTCACAGGGGGCGAGTTTAAGTGGCTACACCTTC.

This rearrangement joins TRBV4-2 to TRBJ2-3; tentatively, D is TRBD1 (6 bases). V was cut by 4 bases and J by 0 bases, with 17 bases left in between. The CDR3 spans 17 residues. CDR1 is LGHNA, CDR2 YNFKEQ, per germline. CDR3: CASSPAGPGHSTDTQYF. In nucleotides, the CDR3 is TGTGCCAGCAGCCCAGCAGGACCGGGACACAGCACAGATACGCAGTATTTT.

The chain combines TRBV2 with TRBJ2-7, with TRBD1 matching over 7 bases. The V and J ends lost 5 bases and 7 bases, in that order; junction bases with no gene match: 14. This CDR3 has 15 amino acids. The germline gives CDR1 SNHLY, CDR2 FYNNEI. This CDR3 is CASSSQRRGLEEQYF. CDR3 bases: TGTGCCAGCAGTTCCCAAAGAAGGGGGCTGGAGGAGCAGTACTTC.

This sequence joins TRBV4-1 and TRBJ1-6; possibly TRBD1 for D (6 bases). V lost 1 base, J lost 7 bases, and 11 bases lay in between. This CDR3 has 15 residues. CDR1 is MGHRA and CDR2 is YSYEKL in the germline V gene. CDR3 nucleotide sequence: TGCGCCAGCAGCCAAGCCGACAGGCGAAATTCACCCCTCCACTTT. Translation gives CASSQADRRNSPLHF.

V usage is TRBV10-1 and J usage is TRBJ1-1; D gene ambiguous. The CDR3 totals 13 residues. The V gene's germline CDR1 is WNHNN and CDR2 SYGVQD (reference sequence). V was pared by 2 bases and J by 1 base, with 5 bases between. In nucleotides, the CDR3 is TGCGCCAGCAGTGAGATGGCGAACACTGAAGCTTTCTTT. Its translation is CASSEMANTEAFF.

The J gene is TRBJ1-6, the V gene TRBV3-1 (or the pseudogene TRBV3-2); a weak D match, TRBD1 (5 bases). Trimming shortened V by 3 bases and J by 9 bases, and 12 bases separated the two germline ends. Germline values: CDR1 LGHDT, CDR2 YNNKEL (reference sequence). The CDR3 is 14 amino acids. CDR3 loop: CASSQAGGTSPLHF. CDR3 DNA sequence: TGTGCCAGCAGCCAGGCCGGGGGAACTTCACCCCTCCACTTT.

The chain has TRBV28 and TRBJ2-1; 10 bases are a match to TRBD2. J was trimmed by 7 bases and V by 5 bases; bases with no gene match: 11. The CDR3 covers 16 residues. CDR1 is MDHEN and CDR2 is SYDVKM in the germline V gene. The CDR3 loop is CASSQISGGARNEQFF. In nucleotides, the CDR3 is TGTGCCAGCAGTCAGATCAGCGGGGGGGCGAGGAATGAGCAGTTCTTC.

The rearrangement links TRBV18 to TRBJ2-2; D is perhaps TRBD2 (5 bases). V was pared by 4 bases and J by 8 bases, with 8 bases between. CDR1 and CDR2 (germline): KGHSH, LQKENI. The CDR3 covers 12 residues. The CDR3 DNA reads TGTGCCAGCTCACTGAGGAGGGGGGAGCTGTTTTTT. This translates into CASSLRRGELFF.

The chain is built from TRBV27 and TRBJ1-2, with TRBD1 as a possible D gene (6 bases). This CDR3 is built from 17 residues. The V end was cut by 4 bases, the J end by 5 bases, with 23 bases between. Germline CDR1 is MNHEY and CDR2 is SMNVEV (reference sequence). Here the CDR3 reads CASSSLRGTSLGYGYTF. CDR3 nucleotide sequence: TGTGCCAGCAGTTCACTTCGAGGGACATCCTTGGGGTATGGCTACACCTTC.

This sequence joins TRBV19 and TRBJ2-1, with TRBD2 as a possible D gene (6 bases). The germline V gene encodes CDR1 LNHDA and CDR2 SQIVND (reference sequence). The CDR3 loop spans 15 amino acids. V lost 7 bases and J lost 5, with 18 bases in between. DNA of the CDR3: TGTGCCAGTACCTTTCGCGCGGGACTTCACAATGAGCAGTTCTTC. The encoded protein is CASTFRAGLHNEQFF.